These T cell receptor beta chains were read from a single sample in a study of T cells expressing NK-cell markers. TCRdb re-called the 5' RACE reads and gives one entry per CDR3 protein, without DNA. This table lists about 120,000 distinct CDR3 sequences. The sample consisted of blood T cells: a sorted CD56 or NKG2C T cell subset, CD4+ or CD8+ T cells, or bulk PBMC T cells (not recorded which). Receptors originate from a woman between 18 and 75 years old in good health. CDR3s include the opening cysteine and the closing phenylalanine or tryptophan.

j_call: TRBJ2-1
v_call: TRBV29-1
cdr3_aa: CSVDGSPKSSYNEQFF

j_call: TRBJ2-3
v_call: TRBV7-9
cdr3_aa: CASSFRAGGPDTQYF

j_call: TRBJ2-1
v_call: TRBV5-1
cdr3_aa: CASSPRDGTGVNNEQFF

j_call: TRBJ2-1
v_call: TRBV19
cdr3_aa: CASSFGTTYNEQFF

j_call: TRBJ1-2
v_call: TRBV27
cdr3_aa: CASSLGGPLGSYGYTF

j_call: TRBJ2-2
v_call: TRBV7-3
cdr3_aa: CASSYGGELFF

j_call: TRBJ2-5
v_call: TRBV9
cdr3_aa: CASSVETGGGETQYF

j_call: TRBJ2-3
v_call: TRBV12-3/TRBV12-4
cdr3_aa: CASSLQRETDTQYF

j_call: TRBJ1-2
v_call: TRBV4-3
cdr3_aa: CASSQEPDYGYTF

j_call: TRBJ2-7
v_call: TRBV7-9
cdr3_aa: CASSSGLAVAYEQYF

j_call: TRBJ2-3
v_call: TRBV15
cdr3_aa: CATSSVSGTDTQYF

j_call: TRBJ2-7
v_call: TRBV6-2/TRBV6-3
cdr3_aa: CASSYGTGAYEQYF

j_call: TRBJ2-1
v_call: TRBV28
cdr3_aa: CASHGTGSYNEQFF

j_call: TRBJ1-2
v_call: TRBV9
cdr3_aa: CASSAGQGGPPYGYTF

j_call: TRBJ2-5
v_call: TRBV7-9
cdr3_aa: CASSPDSRETQYF

j_call: TRBJ1-1
v_call: TRBV4-1
cdr3_aa: CASRLGIGTEAFF

j_call: TRBJ2-7
v_call: TRBV4-2
cdr3_aa: CASSQGTLREQYF

j_call: TRBJ1-1
v_call: TRBV20-1
cdr3_aa: CSAGQGSTEAFF

j_call: TRBJ2-1
v_call: TRBV2
cdr3_aa: CASIAGGPGEQFF

j_call: TRBJ2-7
v_call: TRBV30
cdr3_aa: CAWSSGQGNYEQYF

j_call: TRBJ2-7
v_call: TRBV4-3
cdr3_aa: CASSQDMGSYEQYF

j_call: TRBJ2-3
v_call: TRBV4-3
cdr3_aa: CASSQDGSGSSTDTQYF

j_call: TRBJ2-3
v_call: TRBV12-3/TRBV12-4
cdr3_aa: CASSRVGQSTDTQYF

j_call: TRBJ2-1
v_call: TRBV29-1
cdr3_aa: CSVLTPGPNEQFF

j_call: TRBJ2-5
v_call: TRBV24-1
cdr3_aa: CATSGRLGLPQYF

j_call: TRBJ2-3
v_call: TRBV4-3
cdr3_aa: CASSQGYPSGGPNTDTQYF

j_call: TRBJ1-2
v_call: TRBV30
cdr3_aa: CAWEGAARYGYTF

j_call: TRBJ1-5
v_call: TRBV11-2
cdr3_aa: CASSLDRGQPQHF

j_call: TRBJ2-3
v_call: TRBV4-3
cdr3_aa: CASSQVMGRTQYF

j_call: TRBJ2-7
v_call: TRBV7-8
cdr3_aa: CASSLATGHSYEQYF

j_call: TRBJ2-7
v_call: TRBV29-1
cdr3_aa: CSVVERASYEQYF

j_call: TRBJ2-1
v_call: TRBV20-1
cdr3_aa: CSARDLAGAIYNEQFF

j_call: TRBJ1-1
v_call: TRBV29-1
cdr3_aa: CSPRALFTEAFF

j_call: TRBJ2-1
v_call: TRBV7-8
cdr3_aa: CASSLGGSGVNYNEQFF

j_call: TRBJ2-5
v_call: TRBV12-3/TRBV12-4
cdr3_aa: CASMLGFQETQYF

j_call: TRBJ1-1
v_call: TRBV11-1
cdr3_aa: CASSFSPLTLSAEAFF

j_call: TRBJ2-5
v_call: TRBV4-3
cdr3_aa: CASSPAGILQETQYF

j_call: TRBJ2-1
v_call: TRBV5-4
cdr3_aa: CASSLVASGTYNEQFF

j_call: TRBJ2-7
v_call: TRBV7-9
cdr3_aa: CASSQGSEQYF

j_call: TRBJ2-5
v_call: TRBV9
cdr3_aa: CASSVSGETQYF

j_call: TRBJ2-1
v_call: TRBV10-3
cdr3_aa: CAISGPGGAGGMFF

j_call: TRBJ1-1
v_call: TRBV7-9
cdr3_aa: CASIPGQTNTEAFF

j_call: TRBJ2-2
v_call: TRBV9
cdr3_aa: CASSFPLAGKNTGELFF

j_call: TRBJ2-1
v_call: TRBV7-9
cdr3_aa: CASSLLTGGIDNEQFF

j_call: TRBJ2-7
v_call: TRBV20-1
cdr3_aa: CSARDPPSSTPYEQYF

j_call: TRBJ2-7
v_call: TRBV29-1
cdr3_aa: CSVLALDSYEQYF

j_call: TRBJ2-1
v_call: TRBV20-1
cdr3_aa: CSATTGVHNEQFF

j_call: TRBJ2-7
v_call: TRBV7-9
cdr3_aa: CASSPGAGSGSYEQYF

j_call: TRBJ2-3
v_call: TRBV20-1
cdr3_aa: CSARDIASGDTDTQYF

j_call: TRBJ2-1
v_call: TRBV18
cdr3_aa: CASSRPEGMRDNEQFF

j_call: TRBJ1-1
v_call: TRBV2
cdr3_aa: CASSDPTGEAFF

j_call: TRBJ2-2
v_call: TRBV29-1
cdr3_aa: CSVETGTLNTGELFF

j_call: TRBJ2-3
v_call: TRBV4-3
cdr3_aa: CASSPEQTGFGTDTQYF

j_call: TRBJ1-4
v_call: TRBV27
cdr3_aa: CASRSNSNEKLFF

j_call: TRBJ2-1
v_call: TRBV5-1
cdr3_aa: CASDDVCGSWPYNEQFF

j_call: TRBJ1-4
v_call: TRBV4-2
cdr3_aa: CASSQGSGEVEKLFF

j_call: TRBJ2-5
v_call: TRBV13
cdr3_aa: CASSPGSETQYF

j_call: TRBJ2-7
v_call: TRBV20-1
cdr3_aa: CSAQGTSGPYEQYF

j_call: TRBJ2-5
v_call: TRBV6-5
cdr3_aa: CASSLLAGARETQYF

j_call: TRBJ2-1
v_call: TRBV27
cdr3_aa: CASSLSNGGSSYNEQFF